This TCR beta chain was obtained from a study of blood T cells in healthy people across ages. Using a J-beta primer mix together with a sample-barcoded 5' primer, a second PCR was run for roughly 7 to 11 cycles. Each cDNA molecule carried a tag from a template-switch adaptor that contained 12 random nucleotides. In TCRdb, the 5' RACE reads were re-called with MiXCR into one record per CDR3 protein. The table lists 550,000 to 750,000 distinct CDR3 sequences, around 21% of them singletons. Germline V CDR1 and CDR2: SQVTM, ANQGSEA. CDR3 length: 15 amino acids. V lost 1 base, J lost 4 bases, and 16 bases lay in between.

The origin of this receptor is a man between 70 and 80 years old in good health. This chain uses TRBV29-1 with TRBJ2-5, with D hard to call. Sequenced material: blood. CDR3 amino acids: CSVEGETGSRETQYF. The CDR3 DNA follows: TGCAGCGTTGAAGGGGAAACCGGGTCTAGAGAGACCCAGTACTTC.